This T cell receptor (beta chain) was sequenced during a study of T-cell memory formation after mild COVID-19. The table lists this clonotype with a few counts. Its antigen remains unknown. CDR1 SGHTA and CDR2 FQGNSA come from the germline V gene. This CDR3 has 14 residues. Trimming removed 5 bases at V and 1 base at J, with 10 bases between. One entry per CDR3 protein, called by TCRdb with MiXCR from the 5' RACE reads. The sample yields around 500,000 distinct CDR3 sequences, around a sixth seen once. Study results and caveats: Later expanders leaned CD4+, whereas day 15 to 85 contracting clones were balanced CD4/CD8.

The source is an adult woman who had mild COVID-19 (a few samples of this study predate the infection). Cell type and time point are not known. This sequence joins TRBV7-2 and TRBJ2-3; a weak D match, TRBD1 (5 bases). Sequencing input: PBMCs or a T cell subset sorted from them (not recorded which). The CDR3 spells CASSLQVRTDTQYF. CDR3 in DNA: TGTGCCAGCAGCCTACAGGTCCGCACAGATACGCAGTATTTT. Combining the CDR3 with reference TRBV7-2 and TRBJ2-3 gives the whole variable domain GAGVSQSPSNKVTEKGKDVELRCDPISGHTALYWYRQSLGQGLEFLIYFQGNSAPDKSGLPSDRFSAERTGGSVSTLTIQRTQQEDSAVYLCASSLQVRTDTQYFGPGTRLTVL.